This T cell receptor beta chain was sequenced for a study of blood T cells in healthy people across ages. Findings and limits, study-wide: Samples with more naive T cells showed higher observed beta diversity. Older age coincided with a roughly linear decline in TCR beta diversity per million T cells. Estimates drawn from one million T cells were deemed to understate diversity. More naive CD4+ cells and higher diversity marked long-lived donors relative to aged donors.

Using a J-beta primer mix together with a sample-barcoded 5' primer, a second PCR was run for 7 to 11 cycles. A single record per CDR3 protein comes from TCRdb applying MiXCR to the 5' RACE reads. This table has more than 550,000 distinct CDR3 sequences, 22% appearing once. As concerns this clonotype: The antigen is undetermined.

Germline trimming cut 6 bases from V and 6 bases from J; bases unmatched to any gene: 5. This CDR3 spans 13 amino acids. Germline V gene data show CDR1 as SGHRS and CDR2 as YFSETQ. The source is a man in his 70s in good health. Sequenced input: blood. The rearrangement uses TRBV5-1 and TRBJ2-3; 9 nucleotides align to TRBD2. The CDR3 loop reads CASNIAGDDTQYF. The CDR3 DNA reads as TGCGCCAGCAACATAGCGGGAGATGATACGCAGTATTTT.